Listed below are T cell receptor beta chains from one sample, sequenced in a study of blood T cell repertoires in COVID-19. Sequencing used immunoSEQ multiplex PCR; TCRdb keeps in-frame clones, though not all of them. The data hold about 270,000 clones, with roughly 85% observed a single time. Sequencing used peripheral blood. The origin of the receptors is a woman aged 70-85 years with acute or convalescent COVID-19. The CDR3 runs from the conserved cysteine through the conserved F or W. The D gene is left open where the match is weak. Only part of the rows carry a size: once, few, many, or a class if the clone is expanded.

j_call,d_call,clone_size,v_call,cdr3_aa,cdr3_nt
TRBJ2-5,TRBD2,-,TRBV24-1,CATAGGQLETQYF,TGTGCCACCGCGGGGGGTCAACTAGAGACCCAGTACTTC
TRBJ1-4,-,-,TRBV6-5,CASSPGSDEKLFF,TGTGCCAGTTCCCCAGGGTCGGATGAAAAACTGTTTTTT
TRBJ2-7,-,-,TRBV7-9,CASGLRGYEQYF,TGTGCCAGCGGATTGCGGGGCTACGAGCAGTACTTC
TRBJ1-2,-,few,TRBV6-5,CASSIFDRSNYGYTF,TGTGCCAGCAGCATCTTTGACAGAAGTAACTATGGCTACACCTTC
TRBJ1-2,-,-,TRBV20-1,CSASKQTSRGYTF,TGCAGTGCTAGTAAGCAAACCTCCCGCGGCTACACCTTC
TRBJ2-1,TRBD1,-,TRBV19,CASQYQVRGPDEQFF,TGTGCCAGCCAGTATCAGGTCAGGGGGCCGGATGAGCAGTTCTTC
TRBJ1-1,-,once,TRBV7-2,CASSLSVLIEAEAFF,TGTGCCAGCAGCTTAAGCGTCCTCATTGAGGCTGAAGCTTTCTTT
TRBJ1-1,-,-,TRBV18,CASSNLQAPGIAFF,TGTGCCAGCAGCAATTTACAGGCCCCTGGGATAGCTTTCTTT
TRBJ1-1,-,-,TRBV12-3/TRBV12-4,CASRRGAEAFF,TGTGCCAGCAGGCGGGGCGCTGAAGCTTTCTTT
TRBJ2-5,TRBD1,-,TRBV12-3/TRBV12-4,CASRGQGLETQYF,TGTGCCAGCAGGGGACAGGGACTAGAGACCCAGTACTTC
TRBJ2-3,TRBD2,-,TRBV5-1,CASSTEGRGTDTQYF,TGCGCCAGCAGCACGGAGGGGAGGGGAACAGATACGCAGTATTTT
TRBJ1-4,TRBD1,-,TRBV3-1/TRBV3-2,CASSHRQGVYEKLFF,TGTGCCAGCAGCCATAGACAGGGGGTTTACGAAAAACTGTTTTTT
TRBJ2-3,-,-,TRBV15,CATSRDGRYTDTQYF,TGTGCCACCAGCAGAGATGGCAGGTACACAGATACGCAGTATTTT
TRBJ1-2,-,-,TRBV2,CASSEQVVDGYTF,TGTGCCAGCAGTGAACAAGTCGTAGATGGCTACACCTTC
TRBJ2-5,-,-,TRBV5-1,CASSRRGTETQYF,TGCGCCAGCAGTCGGCGGGGTACAGAGACCCAGTACTTC
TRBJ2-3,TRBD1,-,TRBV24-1,CATSDPLPGQVDTQYF,TGTGCCACCAGTGACCCACTGCCTGGACAGGTAGATACGCAGTATTTT
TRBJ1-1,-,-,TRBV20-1,CSASRNTEAFF,TGCAGTGCTTCCCGGAACACTGAAGCTTTCTTT
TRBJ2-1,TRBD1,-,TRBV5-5,CASSSGTGASYNEQFF,TGTGCCAGCAGCTCCGGGACAGGGGCCTCCTACAATGAGCAGTTCTTC
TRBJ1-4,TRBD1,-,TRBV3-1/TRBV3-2,CASSPTGTANEKLFF,TGTGCCAGCAGCCCCACCGGGACAGCTAATGAAAAACTGTTTTTT
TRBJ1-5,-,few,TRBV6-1,CASSDGENSNQPQHF,TGTGCCAGCAGTGATGGAGAGAATAGCAATCAGCCCCAGCATTTT
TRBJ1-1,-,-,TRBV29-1,CSVSPGSPETEAFF,TGCAGCGTCTCGCCCGGCTCCCCGGAGACTGAAGCTTTCTTT
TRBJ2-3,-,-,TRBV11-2,CASATARADTQYF,TGTGCCAGCGCAACCGCCAGGGCAGATACGCAGTATTTT
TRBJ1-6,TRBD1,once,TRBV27,CASSSRQGSNSPLHF,TGTGCCAGCAGTTCCCGACAGGGCTCAAACTCACCCCTCCACTTT
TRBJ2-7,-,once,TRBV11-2,CASSPFGTPYEQYF,TGTGCCAGCAGCCCTTTCGGGACTCCCTACGAGCAGTACTTC
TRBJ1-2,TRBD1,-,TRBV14,CASSQVTGAYGYTF,TGTGCCAGCAGCCAAGTCACAGGGGCCTATGGCTACACCTTC
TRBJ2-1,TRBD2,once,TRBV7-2,CASSPVRLAGDEQFF,TGTGCCAGCAGCCCCGTAAGACTAGCCGGCGATGAGCAGTTCTTC
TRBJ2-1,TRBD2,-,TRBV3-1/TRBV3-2,CASSQAPLAGGSNEQFF,TGTGCCAGCAGCCAGGCTCCCCTAGCGGGGGGTAGCAATGAGCAGTTCTTC
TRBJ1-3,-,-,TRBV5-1,CASSLGSSGNTIYF,TGCGCCAGCAGCTTGGGGAGCTCTGGAAACACCATATATTTT
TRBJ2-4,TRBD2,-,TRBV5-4,CASSTRAAGGQNIQYF,TGTGCCAGCAGCACCCGAGCGGCGGGGGGCCAAAACATTCAGTACTTC
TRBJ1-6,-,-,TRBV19,CASSGGIPNSPLHF,TGTGCCAGTAGTGGCGGGATACCGAATTCACCCCTCCACTTT
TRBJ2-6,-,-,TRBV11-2,CASSFSSGANVLTF,TGTGCCAGCAGCTTCTCCTCTGGGGCCAACGTCCTGACTTTC
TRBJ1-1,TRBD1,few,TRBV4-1,CASSQTGGNTEAFF,TGCGCCAGCAGCCAAACAGGGGGGAACACTGAAGCTTTCTTT
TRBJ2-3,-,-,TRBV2,CASSWASSTDTQYF,TGTGCCAGCAGTTGGGCCTCTAGCACAGATACGCAGTATTTT
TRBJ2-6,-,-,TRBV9,CASSGLRGANVLTF,TGTGCCAGCAGCGGCCTCAGAGGGGCCAACGTCCTGACTTTC
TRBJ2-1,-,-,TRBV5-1,CASSSGGSYNEQFF,TGCGCCAGCAGCTCCGGGGGTTCGTACAATGAGCAGTTCTTC
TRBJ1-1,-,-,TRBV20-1,CSASGERNTEAFF,TGCAGTGCTAGTGGGGAGAGGAACACTGAAGCTTTCTTT
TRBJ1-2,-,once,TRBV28,CAREQGFNYGYTF,TGTGCCCGCGAACAGGGCTTTAACTATGGCTACACCTTC
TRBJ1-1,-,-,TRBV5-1,CASSLGLTGTLNTEAFF,TGCGCCAGCAGCTTGGGGTTAACGGGTACCCTGAACACTGAAGCTTTCTTT
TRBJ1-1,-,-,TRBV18,CASSSGGAEAFF,TGTGCCAGCTCATCGGGAGGGGCTGAAGCTTTCTTT
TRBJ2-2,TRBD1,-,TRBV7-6,CASSFGQGRNTGELFF,TGTGCCAGCAGCTTTGGACAGGGACGGAACACCGGGGAGCTGTTTTTT
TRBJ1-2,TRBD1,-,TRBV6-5,CASSYTGAPGGYTF,TGTGCCAGCAGTTACACAGGGGCTCCTGGTGGCTACACCTTC
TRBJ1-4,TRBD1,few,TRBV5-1,CASSLEGGWTEKLFF,TGCGCCAGCAGCTTGGAAGGGGGCTGGACGGAAAAACTGTTTTTT
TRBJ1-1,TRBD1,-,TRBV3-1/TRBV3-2,CASSRTGRNEAFF,TGTGCCAGCAGCCGGACAGGGAGGAATGAAGCTTTCTTT
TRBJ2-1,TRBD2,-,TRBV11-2,CASSLLSSGSYNEQFF,TGTGCCAGCAGCTTACTCTCTAGCGGGAGCTACAATGAGCAGTTCTTC
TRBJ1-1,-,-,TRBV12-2,CASLLPAFF,TGTGCAAGTCTCCTACCAGCTTTCTTT
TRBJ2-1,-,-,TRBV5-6,CASSFLPGVNEQFF,TGTGCCAGCAGCTTTCTACCAGGGGTTAATGAGCAGTTCTTC
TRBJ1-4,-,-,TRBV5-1,CASSLVGGGGEKLFF,TGCGCCAGCAGCTTGGTAGGGGGGGGCGGTGAAAAACTGTTTTTT
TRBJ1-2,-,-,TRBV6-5,CASYSYGYTF,TGTGCCAGTTACTCATATGGCTACACCTTC
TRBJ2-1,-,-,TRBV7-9,CASSFRTTTYNEQFF,TGTGCCAGCAGCTTTCGGACTACCACCTACAATGAGCAGTTCTTC
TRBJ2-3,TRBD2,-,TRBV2,CASSAGSGSIDTQYF,TGTGCCAGCAGTGCCGGTAGCGGGAGTATAGATACGCAGTATTTT
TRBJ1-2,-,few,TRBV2,CASSGGGRRGYGYTF,TGTGCCAGCAGCGGAGGTGGCCGGCGTGGCTATGGCTACACCTTC
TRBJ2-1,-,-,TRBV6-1,CASSEGRRGGEQFF,TGTGCCAGCAGTGAAGGCAGGAGAGGGGGTGAGCAGTTCTTC
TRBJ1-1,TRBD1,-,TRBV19,CASRTRGTGAGNTEAFF,TGTGCCAGTAGAACAAGGGGGACAGGGGCAGGGAACACTGAAGCTTTCTTT
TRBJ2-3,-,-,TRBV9,CASSVVGGRSTDTQYF,TGTGCCAGCAGCGTAGTGGGGGGAAGAAGCACAGATACGCAGTATTTT
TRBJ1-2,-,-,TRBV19,CASSTGTKYGYTF,TGTGCCAGTAGTACCGGGACAAAATATGGCTACACCTTC
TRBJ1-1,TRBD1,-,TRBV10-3,CAIRGTGFGAAEAFF,TGTGCCATCAGGGGGACAGGGTTTGGGGCTGCGGAAGCTTTCTTT
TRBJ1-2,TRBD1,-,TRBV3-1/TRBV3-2,CASSQGTGAVRDGYTF,TGTGCCAGCAGCCAAGGGACAGGGGCAGTCCGGGATGGCTACACCTTC
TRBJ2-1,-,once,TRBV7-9,CASSLGASSYNEQFF,TGTGCCAGCAGCTTAGGGGCAAGCTCCTACAATGAGCAGTTCTTC